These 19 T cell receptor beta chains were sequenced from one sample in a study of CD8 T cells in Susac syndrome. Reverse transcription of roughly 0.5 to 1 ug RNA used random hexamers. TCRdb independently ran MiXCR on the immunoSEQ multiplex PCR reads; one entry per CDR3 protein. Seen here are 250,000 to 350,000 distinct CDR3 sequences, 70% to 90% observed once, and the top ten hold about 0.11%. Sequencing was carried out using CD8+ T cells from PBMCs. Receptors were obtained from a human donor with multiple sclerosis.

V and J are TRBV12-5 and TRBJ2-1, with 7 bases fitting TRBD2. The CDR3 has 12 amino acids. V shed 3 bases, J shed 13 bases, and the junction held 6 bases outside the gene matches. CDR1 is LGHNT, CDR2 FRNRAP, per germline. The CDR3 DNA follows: TGTGCTAGTGGTTTTGTGCGGGAGTTCCAGTTCTTC. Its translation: CASGFVREFQFF.

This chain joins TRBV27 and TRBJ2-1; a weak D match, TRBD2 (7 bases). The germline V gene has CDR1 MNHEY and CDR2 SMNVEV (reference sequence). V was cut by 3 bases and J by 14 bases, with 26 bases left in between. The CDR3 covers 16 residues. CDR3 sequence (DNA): TGTGCCAGCAGTTTGCTGATAGCGAGCTTCAGGGGAGGGGAGTTCTTC. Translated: CASSLLIASFRGGEFF.

The CDR3 is CSASWLGTNEKLFF. DNA of the CDR3: TGCAGTGCTAGTTGGTTGGGTACTAATGAAAAACTGTTTTTT. V gene TRBV20-1 combines with J gene TRBJ1-4; D is undetermined. This CDR3 has 14 residues. Trimming stripped 3 bases from V and 2 bases from J, with 10 bases between. Germline assignment: CDR1 DFQATT and CDR2 SNEGSKA (reference sequence).

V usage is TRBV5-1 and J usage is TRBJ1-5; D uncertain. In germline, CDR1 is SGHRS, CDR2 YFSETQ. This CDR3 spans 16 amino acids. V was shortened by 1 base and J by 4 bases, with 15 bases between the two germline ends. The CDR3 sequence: CASSLTAVSGNQPQHF. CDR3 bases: TGCGCCAGCAGCTTGACGGCCGTGAGTGGAAATCAGCCCCAGCATTTT.

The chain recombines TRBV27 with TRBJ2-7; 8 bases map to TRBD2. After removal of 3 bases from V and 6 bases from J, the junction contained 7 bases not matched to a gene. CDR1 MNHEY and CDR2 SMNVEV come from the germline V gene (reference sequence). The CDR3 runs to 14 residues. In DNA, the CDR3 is TGTGCCAGCAGTTTTCAAGCGGGAGTACCCGAGCAGTACTTC. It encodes CASSFQAGVPEQYF.

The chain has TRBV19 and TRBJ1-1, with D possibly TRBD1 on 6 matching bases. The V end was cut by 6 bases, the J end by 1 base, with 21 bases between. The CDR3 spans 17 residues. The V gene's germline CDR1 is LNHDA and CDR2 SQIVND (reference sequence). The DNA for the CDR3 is TGTGCCAGTAGAACTTGGCGGCAGGGGATTAAGAACACTGAAGCTTTCTTT. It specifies CASRTWRQGIKNTEAFF.

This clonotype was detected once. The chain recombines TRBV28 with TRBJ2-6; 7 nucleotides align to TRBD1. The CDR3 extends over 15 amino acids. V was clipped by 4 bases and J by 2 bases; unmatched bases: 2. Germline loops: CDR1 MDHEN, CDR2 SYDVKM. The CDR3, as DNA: TGTGCCAGCAGTTGGGACAGTCCTGGGGCCAACGTCCTGACTTTC. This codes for CASSWDSPGANVLTF.

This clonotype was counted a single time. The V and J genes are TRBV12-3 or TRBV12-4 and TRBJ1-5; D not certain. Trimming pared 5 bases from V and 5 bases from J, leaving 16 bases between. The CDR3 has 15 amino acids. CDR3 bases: TGTGCCAGCAGTCGGAAGTTGGACGGTTATCAGCCCCAGCATTTT. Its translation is CASSRKLDGYQPQHF.

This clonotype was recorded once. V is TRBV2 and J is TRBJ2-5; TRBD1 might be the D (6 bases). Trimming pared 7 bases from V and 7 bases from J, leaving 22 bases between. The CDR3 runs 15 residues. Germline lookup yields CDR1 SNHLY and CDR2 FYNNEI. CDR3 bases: TGTGCCAGCATTCGACTGGACAGCTCCGCGGCGACCCAGTACTTC. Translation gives CASIRLDSSAATQYF. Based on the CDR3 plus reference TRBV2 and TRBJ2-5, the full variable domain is EPEVTQTPSHQVTQMGQEVILRCVPISNHLYFYWYRQILGQKVEFLVSFYNNEISEKSEIFDDQFSVERPDGSNFTLKIRSTKLEDSAMYFCASIRLDSSAATQYFGPGTRLLVL.

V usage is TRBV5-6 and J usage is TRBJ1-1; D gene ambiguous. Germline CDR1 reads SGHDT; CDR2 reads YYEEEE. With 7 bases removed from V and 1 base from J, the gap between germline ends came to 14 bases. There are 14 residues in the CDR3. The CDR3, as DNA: TGTGCCAGCCGCATCCTAGACGGGAACACTGAAGCTTTCTTT. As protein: CASRILDGNTEAFF.

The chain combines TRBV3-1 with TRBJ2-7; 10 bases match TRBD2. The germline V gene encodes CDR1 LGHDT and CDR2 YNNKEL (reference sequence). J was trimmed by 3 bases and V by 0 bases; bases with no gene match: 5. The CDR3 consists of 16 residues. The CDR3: CASSQEVLAGDYEQYF. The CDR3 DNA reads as TGTGCCAGCAGCCAAGAAGTCCTAGCGGGGGACTACGAGCAGTACTTC.

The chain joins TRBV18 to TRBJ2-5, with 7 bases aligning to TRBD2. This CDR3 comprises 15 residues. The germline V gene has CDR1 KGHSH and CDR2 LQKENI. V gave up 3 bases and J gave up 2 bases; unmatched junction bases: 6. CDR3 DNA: TGTGCCAGCTCACCGCGCCTAGCGGTACAAGAGACCCAGTACTTC. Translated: CASSPRLAVQETQYF.

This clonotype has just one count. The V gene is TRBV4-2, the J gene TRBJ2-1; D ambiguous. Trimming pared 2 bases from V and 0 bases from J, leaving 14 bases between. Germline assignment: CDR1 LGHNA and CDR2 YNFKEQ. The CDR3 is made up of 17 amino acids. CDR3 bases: TGTGCCAGCAGCCAATCTGGCGCAGCTAGCTCCTACAATGAGCAGTTCTTC. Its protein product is CASSQSGAASSYNEQFF.

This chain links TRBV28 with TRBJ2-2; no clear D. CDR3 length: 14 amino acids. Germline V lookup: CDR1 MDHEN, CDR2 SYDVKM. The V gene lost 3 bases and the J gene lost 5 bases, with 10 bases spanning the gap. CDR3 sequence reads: CASSFWVGTGELFF. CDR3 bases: TGTGCCAGCAGTTTTTGGGTCGGGACCGGGGAGCTGTTTTTT.

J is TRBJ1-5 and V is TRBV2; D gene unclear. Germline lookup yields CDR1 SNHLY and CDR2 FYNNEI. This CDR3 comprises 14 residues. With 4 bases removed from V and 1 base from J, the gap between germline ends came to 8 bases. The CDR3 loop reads CASSAFGSNQPQHF. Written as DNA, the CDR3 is TGTGCCAGCAGTGCATTTGGCAGCAATCAGCCCCAGCATTTT.

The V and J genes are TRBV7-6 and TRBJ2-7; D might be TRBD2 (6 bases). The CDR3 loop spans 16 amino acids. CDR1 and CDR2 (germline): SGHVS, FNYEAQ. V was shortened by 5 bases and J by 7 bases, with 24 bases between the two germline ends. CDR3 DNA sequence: TGTGCCAGCAGCGAAGAGGTGGGACCCGCTGGGAGGGAGCAGTACTTC. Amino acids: CASSEEVGPAGREQYF.

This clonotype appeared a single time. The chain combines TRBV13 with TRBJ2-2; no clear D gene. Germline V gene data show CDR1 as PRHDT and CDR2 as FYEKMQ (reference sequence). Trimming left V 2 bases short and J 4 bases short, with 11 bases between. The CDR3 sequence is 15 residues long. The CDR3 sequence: CASSLTTHSTGELFF. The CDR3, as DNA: TGTGCCAGCAGCTTAACGACACATTCCACCGGGGAGCTGTTTTTT. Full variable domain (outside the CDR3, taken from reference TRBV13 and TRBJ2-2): AAGVIQSPRHLIKEKRETATLKCYPIPRHDTVYWYQQGPGQDPQFLISFYEKMQSDKGSIPDRFSAQQFSDYHSELNMSSLELGDSALYFCASSLTTHSTGELFFGEGSRLTVL.

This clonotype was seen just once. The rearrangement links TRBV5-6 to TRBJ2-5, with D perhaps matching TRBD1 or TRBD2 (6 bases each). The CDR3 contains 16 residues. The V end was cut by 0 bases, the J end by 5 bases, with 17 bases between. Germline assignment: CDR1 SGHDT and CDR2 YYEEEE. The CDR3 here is CASSLALGAGRETQYF. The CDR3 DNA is TGTGCCAGCAGCTTGGCATTGGGGGCGGGAAGGGAGACCCAGTACTTC.

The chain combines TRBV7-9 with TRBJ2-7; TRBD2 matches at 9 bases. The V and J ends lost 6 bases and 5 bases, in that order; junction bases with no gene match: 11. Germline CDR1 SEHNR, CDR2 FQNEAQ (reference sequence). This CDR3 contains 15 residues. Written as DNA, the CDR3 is TGTGCCAGCAGGTTACTAGCGGGCGGTGGTGACGAGCAGTACTTC. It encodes CASRLLAGGGDEQYF.